This entry concerns a single T cell receptor beta chain. The data were obtained in a study of T cell changes during pregnancy in multiple sclerosis. The repertoire was sequenced with immunoSEQ multiplex PCR; TCRdb's copy has only in-frame clones and lacks some. Of tens of thousands of clones listed, 90% to 95% are singletons. This TCR derives from a female donor with multiple sclerosis, enrolled in a pregnancy study. The sample here was peripheral blood, taken in the second trimester of pregnancy.

The CDR3 nucleotides read TGTGCCAGCTCACCGATTGACCACCGGGACAGGGACGAAGATACGCAGTATTTT. This encodes CASSPIDHRDRDEDTQYF. V usage is TRBV18 and J usage is TRBJ2-3; 9 nucleotides match TRBD1. Trimming at V came to 3 bases and at J to 5 bases, leaving 15 bases not matched to a gene. This CDR3 comprises 18 residues. The germline CDR1 and CDR2 sequences are KGHSH and LQKENI. Combining the CDR3 with reference TRBV18 and TRBJ2-3 gives the whole variable domain NAGVMQNPRHLVRRRGQEARLRCSPMKGHSHVYWYRQLPEEGLKFMVYLQKENIIDESGMPKERFSAEFPKEGPSILRIQQVVRGDSAAYFCASSPIDHRDRDEDTQYFGPGTRLTVL.